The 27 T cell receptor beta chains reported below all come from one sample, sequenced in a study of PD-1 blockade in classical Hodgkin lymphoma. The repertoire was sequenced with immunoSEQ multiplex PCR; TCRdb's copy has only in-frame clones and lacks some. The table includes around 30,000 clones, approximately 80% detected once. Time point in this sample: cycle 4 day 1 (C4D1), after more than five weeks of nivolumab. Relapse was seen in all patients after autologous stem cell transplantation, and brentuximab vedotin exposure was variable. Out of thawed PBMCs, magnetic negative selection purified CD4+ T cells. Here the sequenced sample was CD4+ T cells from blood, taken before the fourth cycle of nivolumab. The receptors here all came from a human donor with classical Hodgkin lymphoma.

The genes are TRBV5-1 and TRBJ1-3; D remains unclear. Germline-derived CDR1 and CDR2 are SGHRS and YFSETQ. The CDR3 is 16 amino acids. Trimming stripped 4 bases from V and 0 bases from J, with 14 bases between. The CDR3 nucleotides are TGCGCCAGCAGCCCCCAAGGGCAGTACTCTGGAAACACCATATATTTT. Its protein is CASSPQGQYSGNTIYF.

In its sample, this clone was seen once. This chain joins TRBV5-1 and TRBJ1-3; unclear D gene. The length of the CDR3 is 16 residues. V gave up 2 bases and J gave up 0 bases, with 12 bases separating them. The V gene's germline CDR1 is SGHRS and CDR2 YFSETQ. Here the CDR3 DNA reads TGCGCCAGCAGCTTTGCACCCGTATCCTCTGGAAACACCATATATTTT. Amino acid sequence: CASSFAPVSSGNTIYF. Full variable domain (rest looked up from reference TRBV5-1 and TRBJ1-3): KAGVTQTPRYLIKTRGQQVTLSCSPISGHRSVSWYQQTPGQGLQFLFEYFSETQRNKGNFPGRFSGRQFSNSRSEMNVSTLELGDSALYLCASSFAPVSSGNTIYFGEGSWLTVV.

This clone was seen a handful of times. CDR3 amino acids: CASRPDRGNQPQHF. DNA for the CDR3: TGTGCCAGCAGACCTGACAGGGGCAATCAGCCCCAGCATTTT. The gene calls are TRBV6-5 and TRBJ1-5; 7 bases fit TRBD1. The V gene end was trimmed by 6 bases and the J gene end by 2 bases; junction bases not matched to a gene: 4. Germline values: CDR1 MNHEY, CDR2 SVGAGI. The CDR3 extends over 14 amino acids.

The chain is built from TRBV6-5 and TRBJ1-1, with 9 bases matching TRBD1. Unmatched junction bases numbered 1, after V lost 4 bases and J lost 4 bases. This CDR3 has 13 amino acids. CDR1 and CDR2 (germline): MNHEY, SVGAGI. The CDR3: CASSLQGATEAFF. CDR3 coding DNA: TGTGCCAGCAGTTTACAGGGGGCCACTGAAGCTTTCTTT.

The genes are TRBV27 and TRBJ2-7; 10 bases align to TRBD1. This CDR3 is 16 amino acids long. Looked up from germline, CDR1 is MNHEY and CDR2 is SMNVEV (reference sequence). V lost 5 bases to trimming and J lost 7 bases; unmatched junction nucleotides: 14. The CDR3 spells CASSRPTGTGAGEQYF. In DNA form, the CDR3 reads TGTGCCAGCAGTCGCCCCACCGGGACAGGGGCTGGTGAGCAGTACTTC.

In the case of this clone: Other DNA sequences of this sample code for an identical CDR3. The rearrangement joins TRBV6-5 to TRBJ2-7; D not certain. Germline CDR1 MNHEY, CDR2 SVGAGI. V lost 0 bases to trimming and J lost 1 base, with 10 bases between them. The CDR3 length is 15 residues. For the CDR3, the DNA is TGTGCCAGCAGTTACTCGTCATTGGGGTCCTACGAGCAGTACTTC. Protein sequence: CASSYSSLGSYEQYF.

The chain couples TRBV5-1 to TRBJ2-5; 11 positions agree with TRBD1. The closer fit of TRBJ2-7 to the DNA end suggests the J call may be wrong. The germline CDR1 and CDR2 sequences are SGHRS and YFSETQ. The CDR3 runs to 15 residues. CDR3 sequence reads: CASSTGTGGFYEQYF. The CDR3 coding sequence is TGCGCCAGCAGCACCGGGACAGGGGGTTTCTACGAGCAGTACTTC.

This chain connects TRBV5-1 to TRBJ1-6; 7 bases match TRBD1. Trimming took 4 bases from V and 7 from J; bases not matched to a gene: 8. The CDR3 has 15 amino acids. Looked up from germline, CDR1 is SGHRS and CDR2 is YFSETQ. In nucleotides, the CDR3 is TGCGCCAGCAGCATTGACAGGGCTCCCAATTCACCCCTCCACTTT. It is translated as CASSIDRAPNSPLHF.

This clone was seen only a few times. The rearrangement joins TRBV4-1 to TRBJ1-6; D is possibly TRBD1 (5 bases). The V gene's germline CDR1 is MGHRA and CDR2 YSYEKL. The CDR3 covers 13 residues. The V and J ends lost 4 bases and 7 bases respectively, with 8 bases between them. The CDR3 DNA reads TGCGCCAGCAGCCGGGGCCTAAATTCACCCCTCCACTTT. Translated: CASSRGLNSPLHF.

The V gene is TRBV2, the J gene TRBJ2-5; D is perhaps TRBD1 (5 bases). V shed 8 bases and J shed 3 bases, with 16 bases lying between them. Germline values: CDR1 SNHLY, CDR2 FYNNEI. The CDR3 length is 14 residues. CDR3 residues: CASFRSPGKETQYF. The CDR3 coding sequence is TGTGCCAGCTTTAGGTCACCAGGGAAAGAGACCCAGTACTTC.

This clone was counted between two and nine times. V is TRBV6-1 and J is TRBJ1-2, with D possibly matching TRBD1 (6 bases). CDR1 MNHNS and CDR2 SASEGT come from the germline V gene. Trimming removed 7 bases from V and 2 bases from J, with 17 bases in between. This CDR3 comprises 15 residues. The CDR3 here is CASTDRSTGNYGYTF. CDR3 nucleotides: TGTGCCAGCACGGACAGATCCACAGGGAACTATGGCTACACCTTC.

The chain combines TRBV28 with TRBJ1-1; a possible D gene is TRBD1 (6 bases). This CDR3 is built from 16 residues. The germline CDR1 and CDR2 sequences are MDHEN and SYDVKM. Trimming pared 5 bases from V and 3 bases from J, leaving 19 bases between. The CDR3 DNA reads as TGTGCCAGCAGTCGGGGGGCGGGACTGAGGTACACTGAAGCTTTCTTT. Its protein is CASSRGAGLRYTEAFF.

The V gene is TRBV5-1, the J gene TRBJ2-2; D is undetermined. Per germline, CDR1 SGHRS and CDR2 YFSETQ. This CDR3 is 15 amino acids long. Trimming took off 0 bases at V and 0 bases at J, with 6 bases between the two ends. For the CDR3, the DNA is TGCGCCAGCAGCTTGGCGGTCACGAACACCGGGGAGCTGTTTTTT. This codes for CASSLAVTNTGELFF. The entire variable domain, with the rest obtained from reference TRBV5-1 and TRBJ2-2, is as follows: KAGVTQTPRYLIKTRGQQVTLSCSPISGHRSVSWYQQTPGQGLQFLFEYFSETQRNKGNFPGRFSGRQFSNSRSEMNVSTLELGDSALYLCASSLAVTNTGELFFGEGSRLTVL.

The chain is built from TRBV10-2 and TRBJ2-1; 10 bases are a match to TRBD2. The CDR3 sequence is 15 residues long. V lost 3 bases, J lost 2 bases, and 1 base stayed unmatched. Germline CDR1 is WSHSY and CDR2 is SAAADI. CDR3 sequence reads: CASSDSGGAYNEQFF. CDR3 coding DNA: TGCGCCAGCAGTGACAGCGGGGGGGCCTACAATGAGCAGTTCTTC.

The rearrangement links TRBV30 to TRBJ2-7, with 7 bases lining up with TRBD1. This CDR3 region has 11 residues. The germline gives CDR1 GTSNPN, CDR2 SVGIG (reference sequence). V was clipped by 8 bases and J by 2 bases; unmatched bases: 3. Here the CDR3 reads CAQTGTYEQYF. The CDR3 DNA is TGTGCCCAGACAGGGACCTACGAGCAGTACTTC.

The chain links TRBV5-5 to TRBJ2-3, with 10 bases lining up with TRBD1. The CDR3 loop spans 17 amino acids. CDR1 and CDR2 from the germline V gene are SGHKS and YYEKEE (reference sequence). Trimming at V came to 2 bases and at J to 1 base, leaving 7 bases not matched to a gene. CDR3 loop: CASSFGVGTGGTDTQYF. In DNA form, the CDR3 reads TGTGCCAGCAGCTTTGGGGTCGGGACAGGGGGCACAGATACGCAGTATTTT.

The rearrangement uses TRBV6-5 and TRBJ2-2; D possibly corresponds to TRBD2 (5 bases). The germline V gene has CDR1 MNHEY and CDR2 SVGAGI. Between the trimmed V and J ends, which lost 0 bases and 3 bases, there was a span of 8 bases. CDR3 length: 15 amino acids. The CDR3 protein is CASSYSGLYTGELFF. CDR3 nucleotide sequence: TGTGCCAGCAGTTACTCCGGACTTTACACCGGGGAGCTGTTTTTT.

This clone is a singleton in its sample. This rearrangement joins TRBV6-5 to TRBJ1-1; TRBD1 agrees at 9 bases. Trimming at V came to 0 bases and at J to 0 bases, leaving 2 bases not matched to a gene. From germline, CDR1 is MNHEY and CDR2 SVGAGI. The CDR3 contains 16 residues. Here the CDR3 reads CASSYSGQGMNTEAFF. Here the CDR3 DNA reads TGTGCCAGCAGTTACTCCGGACAGGGGATGAACACTGAAGCTTTCTTT.

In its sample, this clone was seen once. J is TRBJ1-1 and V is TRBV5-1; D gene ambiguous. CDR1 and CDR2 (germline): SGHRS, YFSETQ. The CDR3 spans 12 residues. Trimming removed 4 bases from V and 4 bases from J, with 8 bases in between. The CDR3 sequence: CASSKAGTEAFF. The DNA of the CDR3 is TGCGCCAGCAGCAAGGCCGGCACTGAAGCTTTCTTT.

The CDR3 loop reads CASSLGGQGSGEQYF. The DNA of the CDR3 is TGTGCCAGCAGCTTAGGTGGACAGGGATCAGGGGAGCAGTACTTC. The chain employs TRBV11-3 and TRBJ2-7; 8 bases align to TRBD1. The CDR3 loop spans 15 amino acids. V lost 1 base, J lost 7 bases, and 9 bases stayed unmatched. In germline, CDR1 is SGHNT, CDR2 YENEEA.

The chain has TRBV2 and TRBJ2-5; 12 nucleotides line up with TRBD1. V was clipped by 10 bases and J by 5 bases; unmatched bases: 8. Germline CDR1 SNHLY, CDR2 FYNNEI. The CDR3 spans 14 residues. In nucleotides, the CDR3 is TGTGCCACCTCCCGGGACAGGGGGCGCGAGACCCAGTACTTC. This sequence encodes CATSRDRGRETQYF.

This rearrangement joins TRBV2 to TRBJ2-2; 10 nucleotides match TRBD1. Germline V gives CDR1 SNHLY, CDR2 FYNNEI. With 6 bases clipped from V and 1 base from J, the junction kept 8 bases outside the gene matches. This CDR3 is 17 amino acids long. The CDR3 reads CASSQGDRGLNTGELFF. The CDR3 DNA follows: TGTGCCAGCAGCCAGGGGGACAGGGGATTGAACACCGGGGAGCTGTTTTTT.

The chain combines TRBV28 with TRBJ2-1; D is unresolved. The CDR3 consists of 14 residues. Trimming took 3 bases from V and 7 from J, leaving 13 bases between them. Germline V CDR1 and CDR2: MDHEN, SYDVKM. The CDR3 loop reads CASSFGSRMNEQFF. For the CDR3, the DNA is TGTGCCAGCAGTTTCGGGTCCCGCATGAATGAGCAGTTCTTC.

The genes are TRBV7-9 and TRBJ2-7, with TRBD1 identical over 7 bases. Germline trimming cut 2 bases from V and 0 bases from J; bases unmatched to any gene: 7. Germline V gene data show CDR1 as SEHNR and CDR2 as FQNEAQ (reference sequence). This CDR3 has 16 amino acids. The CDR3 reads CASSLQGTEPSYEQYF. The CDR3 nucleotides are TGTGCCAGCAGCTTACAGGGGACAGAGCCCTCCTACGAGCAGTACTTC.

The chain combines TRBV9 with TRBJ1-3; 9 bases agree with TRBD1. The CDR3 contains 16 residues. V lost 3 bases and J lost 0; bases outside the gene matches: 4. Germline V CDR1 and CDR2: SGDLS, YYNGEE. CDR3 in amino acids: CASSANRGPSGNTIYF. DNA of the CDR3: TGTGCCAGCAGCGCGAACAGGGGGCCCTCTGGAAACACCATATATTTT.

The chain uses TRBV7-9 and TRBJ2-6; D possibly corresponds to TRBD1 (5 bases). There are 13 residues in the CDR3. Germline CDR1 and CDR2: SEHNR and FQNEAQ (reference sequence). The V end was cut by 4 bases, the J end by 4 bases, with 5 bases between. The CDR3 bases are TGTGCCAGCAGCTGGACAGGGGCCAACGTCCTGACTTTC. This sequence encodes CASSWTGANVLTF. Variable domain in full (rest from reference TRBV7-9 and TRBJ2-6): DTGVSQNPRHKITKRGQNVTFRCDPISEHNRLYWYRQTLGQGPEFLTYFQNEAQLEKSRLLSDRFSAERPKGSFSTLEIQRTEQGDSAMYLCASSWTGANVLTFGAGSRLTVL.

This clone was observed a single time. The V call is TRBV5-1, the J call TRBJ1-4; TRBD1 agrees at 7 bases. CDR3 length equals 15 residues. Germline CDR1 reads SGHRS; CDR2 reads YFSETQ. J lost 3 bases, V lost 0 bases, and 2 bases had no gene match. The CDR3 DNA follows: TGCGCCAGCAGCTTGGAAGGGGGCTCTAATGAAAAACTGTTTTTT. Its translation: CASSLEGGSNEKLFF.